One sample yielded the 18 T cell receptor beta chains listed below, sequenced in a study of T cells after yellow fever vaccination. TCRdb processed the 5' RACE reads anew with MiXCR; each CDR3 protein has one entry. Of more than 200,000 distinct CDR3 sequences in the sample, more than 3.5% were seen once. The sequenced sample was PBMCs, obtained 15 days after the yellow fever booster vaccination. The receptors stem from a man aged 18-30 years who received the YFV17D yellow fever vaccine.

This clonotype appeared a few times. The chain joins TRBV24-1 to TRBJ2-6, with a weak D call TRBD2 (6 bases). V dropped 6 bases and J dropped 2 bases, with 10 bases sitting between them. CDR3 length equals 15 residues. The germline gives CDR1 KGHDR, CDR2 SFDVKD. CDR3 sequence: CATSYGGAGANVLTF. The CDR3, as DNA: TGTGCCACCAGTTACGGGGGAGCTGGGGCCAACGTCCTGACTTTC.

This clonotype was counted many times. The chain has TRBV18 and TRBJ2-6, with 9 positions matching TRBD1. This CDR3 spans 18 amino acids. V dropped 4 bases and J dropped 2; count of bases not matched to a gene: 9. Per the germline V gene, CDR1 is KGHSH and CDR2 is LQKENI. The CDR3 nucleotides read TGTGCCAGCTCACTCCTGGGACAGGGAATCCCTGGGGCCAACGTCCTGACTTTC. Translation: CASSLLGQGIPGANVLTF.

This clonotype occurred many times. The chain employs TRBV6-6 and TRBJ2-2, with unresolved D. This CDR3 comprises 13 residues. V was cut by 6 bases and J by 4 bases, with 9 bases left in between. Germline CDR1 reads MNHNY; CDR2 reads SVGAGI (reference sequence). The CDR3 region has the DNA TGTGCCAGCAGCCCGTGGCCCACCGGGGAGCTGTTTTTT. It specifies CASSPWPTGELFF.

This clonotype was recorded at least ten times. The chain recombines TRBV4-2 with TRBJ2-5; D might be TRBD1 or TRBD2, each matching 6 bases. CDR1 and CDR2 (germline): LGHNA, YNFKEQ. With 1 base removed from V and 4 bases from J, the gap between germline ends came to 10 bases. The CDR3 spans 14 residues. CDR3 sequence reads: CASSQGGAGETQYF. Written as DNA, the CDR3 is TGTGCCAGCAGCCAAGGGGGGGCCGGAGAGACCCAGTACTTC.

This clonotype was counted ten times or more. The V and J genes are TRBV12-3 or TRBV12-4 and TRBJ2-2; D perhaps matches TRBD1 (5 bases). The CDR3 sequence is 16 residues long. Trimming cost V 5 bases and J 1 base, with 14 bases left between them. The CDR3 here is CASSADGTGNTGELFF. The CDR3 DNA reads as TGTGCCAGCAGTGCAGACGGAACAGGGAACACCGGGGAGCTGTTTTTT.

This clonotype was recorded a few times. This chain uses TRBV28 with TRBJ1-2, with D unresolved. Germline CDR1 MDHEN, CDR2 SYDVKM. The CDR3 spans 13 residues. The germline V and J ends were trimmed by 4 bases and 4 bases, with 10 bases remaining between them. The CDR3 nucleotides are TGTGCCAGCAGTTCCCCGGGTTTCTATGGCTACACCTTC. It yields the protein CASSSPGFYGYTF.

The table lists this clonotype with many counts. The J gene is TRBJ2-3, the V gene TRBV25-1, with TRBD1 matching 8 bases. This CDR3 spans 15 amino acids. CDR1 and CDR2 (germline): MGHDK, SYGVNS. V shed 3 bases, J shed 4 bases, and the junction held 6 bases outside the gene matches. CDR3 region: CASSDRDRRPDTQYF. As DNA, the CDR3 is TGTGCCAGCAGTGATCGGGACAGGAGGCCAGATACGCAGTATTTT.

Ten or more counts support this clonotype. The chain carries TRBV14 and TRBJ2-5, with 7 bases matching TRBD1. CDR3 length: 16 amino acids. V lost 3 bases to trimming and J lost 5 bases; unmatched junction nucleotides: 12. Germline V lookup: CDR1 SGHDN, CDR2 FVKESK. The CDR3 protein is CASSHRAGTAGETQYF. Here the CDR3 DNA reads TGTGCCAGCAGCCACAGAGCCGGGACAGCAGGGGAGACCCAGTACTTC.

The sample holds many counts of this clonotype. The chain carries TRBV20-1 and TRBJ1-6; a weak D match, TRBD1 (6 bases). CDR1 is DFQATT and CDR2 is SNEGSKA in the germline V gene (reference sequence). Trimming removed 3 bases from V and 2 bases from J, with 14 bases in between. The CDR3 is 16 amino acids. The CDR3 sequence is CSARDSPPTYNSPLHF. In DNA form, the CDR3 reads TGCAGTGCTAGGGACAGCCCCCCAACCTATAATTCACCCCTCCACTTT.

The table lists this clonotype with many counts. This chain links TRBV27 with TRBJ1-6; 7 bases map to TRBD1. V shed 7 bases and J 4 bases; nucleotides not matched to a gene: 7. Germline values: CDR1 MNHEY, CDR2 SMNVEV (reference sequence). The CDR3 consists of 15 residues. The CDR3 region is CASNPQGGYNSPLHF. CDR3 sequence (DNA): TGTGCCAGCAACCCCCAGGGGGGATATAATTCACCCCTCCACTTT.

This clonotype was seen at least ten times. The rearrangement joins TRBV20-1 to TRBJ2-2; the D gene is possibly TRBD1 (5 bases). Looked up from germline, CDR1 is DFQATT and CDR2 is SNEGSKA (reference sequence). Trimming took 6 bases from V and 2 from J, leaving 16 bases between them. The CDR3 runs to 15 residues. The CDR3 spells CSATASGPNTGELFF. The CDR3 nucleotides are TGCAGTGCGACAGCATCCGGGCCAAACACCGGGGAGCTGTTTTTT.

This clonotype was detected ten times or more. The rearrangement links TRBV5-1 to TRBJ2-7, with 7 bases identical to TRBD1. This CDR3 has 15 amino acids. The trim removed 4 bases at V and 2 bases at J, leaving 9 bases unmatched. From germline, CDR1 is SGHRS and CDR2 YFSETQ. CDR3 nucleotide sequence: TGCGCCAGCAGCGTTGGGACAGCTGAGGCCTACGAGCAGTACGTC. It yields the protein CASSVGTAEAYEQYV.

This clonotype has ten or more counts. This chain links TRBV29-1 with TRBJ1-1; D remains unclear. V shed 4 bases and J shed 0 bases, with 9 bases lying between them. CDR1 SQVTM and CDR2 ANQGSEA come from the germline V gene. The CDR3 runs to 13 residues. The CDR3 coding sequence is TGCAGCGTTGTCGGACGGCTGAACACTGAAGCTTTCTTT. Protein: CSVVGRLNTEAFF.

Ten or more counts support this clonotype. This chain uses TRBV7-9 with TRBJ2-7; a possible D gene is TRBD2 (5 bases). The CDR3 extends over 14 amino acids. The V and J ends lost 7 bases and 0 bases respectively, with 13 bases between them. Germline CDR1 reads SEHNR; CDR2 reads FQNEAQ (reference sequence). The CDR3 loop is CASIHETNSYEQYF. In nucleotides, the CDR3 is TGTGCCAGCATCCACGAGACTAACTCCTACGAGCAGTACTTC.

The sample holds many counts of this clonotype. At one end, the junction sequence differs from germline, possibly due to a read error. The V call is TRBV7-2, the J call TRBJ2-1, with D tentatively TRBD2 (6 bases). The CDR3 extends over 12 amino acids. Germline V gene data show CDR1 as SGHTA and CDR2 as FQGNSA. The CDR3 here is CASSLGRGLQVF. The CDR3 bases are TGTGCCAGCAGCTTAGGACGGGGACTTCAGGTCTTC.

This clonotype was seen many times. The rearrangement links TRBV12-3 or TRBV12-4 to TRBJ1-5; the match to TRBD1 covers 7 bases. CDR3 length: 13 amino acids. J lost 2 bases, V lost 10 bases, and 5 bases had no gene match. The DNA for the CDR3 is TGTGCCACCCGTGGACAGGGCAATCAGCCCCAGCATTTT. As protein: CATRGQGNQPQHF.

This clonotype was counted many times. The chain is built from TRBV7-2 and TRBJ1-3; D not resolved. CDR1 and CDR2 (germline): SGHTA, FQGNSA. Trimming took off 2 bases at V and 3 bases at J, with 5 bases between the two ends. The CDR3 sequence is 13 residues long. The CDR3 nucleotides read TGTGCCAGCAGCTTAAAGAGTGGAAACACCATATATTTT. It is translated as CASSLKSGNTIYF.

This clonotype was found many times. CDR3 sequence reads: CASSQVSGEETQYF. CDR3 bases: TGCGCCAGCAGCCAAGTTAGCGGGGAAGAGACCCAGTACTTC. The chain links TRBV4-1 to TRBJ2-5, with TRBD2 matching over 8 bases. The CDR3 has 14 amino acids. Germline V gene data show CDR1 as MGHRA and CDR2 as YSYEKL. Losses at the gene ends were 1 base for V and 3 bases for J; bases not matched to a gene: 1.